The text below deals with one TCR beta chain. Its specificity is unknown. Relative to the germline gene, one junction end is altered; a read error may explain this. PCR employed 60 Vbeta and 13 Jbeta primers. Some clones are missing from TCRdb's copy, which holds only in-frame ones; the method was immunoSEQ multiplex PCR. The table lists about 140,000 clones, 65% to 85% of them singletons. The entry originates in a study of cytomegalovirus exposure and HLA in healthy donors. Findings and caveats of the study: Analysis performed later found 16,951 TCR beta sequences associated with HLA alleles at 0.05 false discovery rate. The study put around 180 TCR beta chains on its list as cytomegalovirus-associated.

From germline, CDR1 is GTSNPN and CDR2 SVGIG (reference sequence). This CDR3 spans 13 amino acids. The chain carries TRBV30 and TRBJ2-1, with 8 bases that match TRBD2. The TCR was taken from a man aged 50-60 years in good health and CMV-seronegative. The sequenced sample consisted of PBMCs. The CDR3, as DNA: TGTGCTTGGAGCGGTCCGGGAGGGAATGAGCAGTTCTTC. It translates to CAWSGPGGNEQFF. Using reference TRBV30 and TRBJ2-1 for the parts outside the CDR3, the full variable domain is SQTIHQWPATLVQPVGSPLSLECTVEGTSNPNLYWYRQAAGRGLQLLFYSVGIGQISSEVPQNLSASRPQDRQFILSSKKLLLSDSGFYLCAWSGPGGNEQFFGPGTRLTVL.